This TCR beta chain was recovered during a study of cytomegalovirus exposure and HLA in healthy donors. The CDR3 contains 13 residues. Trimming cost V 7 bases and J 0 bases, with 10 bases left between them. In germline, CDR1 is SQVTM, CDR2 ANQGSEA. Study results and limitations: Diagnosis of cytomegalovirus status made by the classifier reportedly showed high specificity and sensitivity. Most observed TCR sequences were rare, whereas some public TCRs were detected in many donors.

Comments on this clone: Antigen specificity is unknown.

The donors were members of the roughly 130-subject validation cohort (separate from the roughly 660-subject first cohort). Generated by immunoSEQ multiplex PCR, the TCRdb table keeps only in-frame clones and is missing some. The sample contains roughly 150,000 clones, about 82% of which appear only once. This chain connects TRBV29-1 to TRBJ1-3, with D possibly matching TRBD1 (6 bases). This sequence originates from a man aged 25 to 40 in good health and CMV-seropositive. The sequenced sample was PBMCs. CDR3 sequence (DNA): TGCAGCGCAGCACAGGGCTCTGGAAACACCATATATTTT. Translation: CSAAQGSGNTIYF.